This is a list of T cell receptor beta chains from one sample in a study of T cell responses to AZD1222 COVID-19 vaccine. Produced via immunoSEQ multiplex PCR; TCRdb's table is partial and in-frame only. The sample records 95,000 to 150,000 clones, 89% being singletons. Specimen: peripheral blood, collected on day 0 of AZD1222 vaccination. These receptors were taken from an adult in good health. CDR3s leave out the opening cysteine and the closing phenylalanine or tryptophan. Fields, in order: V gene, CDR3 protein.

TRBV5-6,ASSFGQGAGQPQH
TRBV7-2,ASSLDGGAGELF
TRBV30,AWSVPDRRNSPLH
TRBV19,ASSLPGQGYSPLH
TRBV7-9,ASSFGLGSQETQY
TRBV3-1/TRBV3-2,ASSQAPGGQAIQPQH
TRBV28,ASSLWVSEAF
TRBV27,ASSLKGWPGNTIY
TRBV4-1,ASSQAAGYNEQF
TRBV13,ASSRSALGSVYNEQF
TRBV5-4,ASSFPQDNYGYT
TRBV6-6,ASSIQSGPSHQPQH
TRBV7-8,ASSRWLSLAGEETQY
TRBV19,ASTTSSSYNEQF
TRBV28,ASSQGGEQY
TRBV27,ASRPTTSGSLYNEQF
TRBV3-1/TRBV3-2,ASSQGTPNTEAF
TRBV7-2,ASSLSGARPNEKLF
TRBV6-5,ATLPYGGITDTQY
TRBV6-5,ASSLPGLQTQY
TRBV4-2,ASSQEALAGSTDTQY
TRBV4-1,ASSQGISGGNTIY
TRBV2,ASSDARGGSPLH
TRBV19,ASRGRRPQETQY
TRBV7-9,ASTHLRTINYGYT
TRBV28,ASRTRDRVTEAF